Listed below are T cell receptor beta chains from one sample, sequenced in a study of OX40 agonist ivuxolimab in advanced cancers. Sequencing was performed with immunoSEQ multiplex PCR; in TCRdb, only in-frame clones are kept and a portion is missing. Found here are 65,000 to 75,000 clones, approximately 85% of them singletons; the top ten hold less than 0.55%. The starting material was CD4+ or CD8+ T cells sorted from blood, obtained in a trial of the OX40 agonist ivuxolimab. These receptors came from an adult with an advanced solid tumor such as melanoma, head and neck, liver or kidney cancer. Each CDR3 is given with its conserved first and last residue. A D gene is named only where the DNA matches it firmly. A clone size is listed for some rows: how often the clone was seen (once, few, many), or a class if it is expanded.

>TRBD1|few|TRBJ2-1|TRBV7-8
CASSQGAGYNEQFF
TGTGCCAGCAGCCAGGGGGCCGGGTACAATGAGCAGTTCTTC
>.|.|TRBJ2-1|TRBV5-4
CASSLRDPTYNEQFF
TGTGCCAGCAGCTTACGGGACCCAACCTACAATGAGCAGTTCTTC
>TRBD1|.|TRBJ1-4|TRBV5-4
CASSAQGVEEKLFF
TGTGCCAGCAGCGCCCAGGGGGTAGAAGAAAAACTGTTTTTT
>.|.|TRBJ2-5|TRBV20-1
CSAQLGETQYF
TGCAGTGCCCAACTAGGGGAGACCCAGTACTTC
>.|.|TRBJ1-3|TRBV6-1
CASILIGTSGNTIYF
TGTGCCAGCATTTTGATCGGCACTTCTGGAAACACCATATATTTT
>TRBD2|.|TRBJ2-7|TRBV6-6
CATMVLSGNPREQYF
TGTGCCACGATGGTCTTGAGCGGGAATCCTCGGGAGCAGTACTTC
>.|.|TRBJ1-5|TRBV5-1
CASSLSGAGNQPQHF
TGCGCCAGCAGCTTGTCGGGGGCCGGCAATCAGCCCCAGCATTTT
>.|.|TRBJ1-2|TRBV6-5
CASSYMWGRDNYGYTF
TGTGCCAGCAGTTATATGTGGGGGCGCGATAACTATGGCTACACCTTC
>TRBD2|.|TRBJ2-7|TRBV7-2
CASSLASSGRAHEQYF
TGTGCCAGCAGCTTAGCGTCTAGCGGGAGGGCCCACGAGCAGTACTTC
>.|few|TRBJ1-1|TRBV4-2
CASSQDTGGTEAFF
TGTGCCAGCAGCCAAGACACGGGTGGGACTGAAGCTTTCTTT
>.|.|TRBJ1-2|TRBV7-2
CASSLQGWDYGYTF
TGTGCCAGCAGCCTGCAGGGTTGGGACTATGGCTACACCTTC